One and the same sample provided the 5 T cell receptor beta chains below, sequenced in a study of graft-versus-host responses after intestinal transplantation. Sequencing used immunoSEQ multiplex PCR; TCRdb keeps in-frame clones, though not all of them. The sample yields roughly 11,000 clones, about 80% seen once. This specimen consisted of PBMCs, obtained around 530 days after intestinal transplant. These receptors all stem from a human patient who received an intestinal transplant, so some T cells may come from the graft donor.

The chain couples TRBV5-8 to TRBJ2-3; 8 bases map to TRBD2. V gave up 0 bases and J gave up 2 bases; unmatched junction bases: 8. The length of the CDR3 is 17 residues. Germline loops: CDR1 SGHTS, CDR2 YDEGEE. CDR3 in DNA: TGTGCCAGCAGCTTGGGGGCAACTAGCGGAGACACAGATACGCAGTATTTT. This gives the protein CASSLGATSGDTDTQYF. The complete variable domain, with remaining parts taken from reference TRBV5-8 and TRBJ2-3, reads EAGVTQSPTHLIKTRGQQATLRCSPISGHTSVYWYQQALGLGLQFLLWYDEGEERNRGNFPPRFSGRQFPNYSSELNVNALELEDSALYLCASSLGATSGDTDTQYFGPGTRLTVL.

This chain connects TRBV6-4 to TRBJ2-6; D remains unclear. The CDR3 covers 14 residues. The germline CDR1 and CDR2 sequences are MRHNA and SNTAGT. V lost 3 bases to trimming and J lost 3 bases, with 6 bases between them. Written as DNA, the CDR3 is TGTGCCAGCAGTGAGGGGTTTGGGGCCAACGTCCTGACTTTC. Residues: CASSEGFGANVLTF.

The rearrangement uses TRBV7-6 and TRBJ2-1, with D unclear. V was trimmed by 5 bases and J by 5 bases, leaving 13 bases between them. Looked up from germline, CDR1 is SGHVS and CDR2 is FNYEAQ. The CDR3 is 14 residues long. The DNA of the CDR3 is TGTGCCAGCAGCCGTACACAGCCCAACAATGAGCAGTTCTTC. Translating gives CASSRTQPNNEQFF.

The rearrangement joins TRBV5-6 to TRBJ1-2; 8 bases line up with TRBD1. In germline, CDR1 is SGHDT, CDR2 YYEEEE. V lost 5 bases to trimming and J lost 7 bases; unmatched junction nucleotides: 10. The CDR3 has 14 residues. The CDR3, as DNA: TGTGCCAGCAGTCGGACAGGGTCTGCAGGTGGCTACACCTTC. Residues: CASSRTGSAGGYTF.

CDR3: CASSLGPGEQYF. The CDR3 region has the DNA TGTGCCAGCAGCTTAGGCCCGGGGGAGCAGTACTTC. The chain uses TRBV13 and TRBJ2-7; a weak D match, TRBD2 (5 bases). Trimming pared 0 bases from V and 7 bases from J, leaving 7 bases between. Germline V gene lookup returns CDR1 PRHDT and CDR2 FYEKMQ (reference sequence). The CDR3 sequence is 12 residues long.